This T cell receptor (beta chain) emerged from a study of blood T cell repertoires in COVID-19. Produced via immunoSEQ multiplex PCR; TCRdb's table is partial and in-frame only. This table has tens of thousands of clones, around 90% appearing once. The V segment lost 1 base and the J segment 0 bases; nucleotides outside the gene matches: 2. Per the germline V gene, CDR1 is LNHDA and CDR2 is SQIVND (reference sequence). CDR3 length: 16 residues. This TCR was recovered from a human donor in a cohort sampled during active COVID-19. The sequencing input was peripheral blood. The genes are TRBV19 and TRBJ2-4; 8 bases match TRBD1. DNA for the CDR3: TGTGCCAGTAGTATAGCAGGGGGCTTAGCCAAAAACATTCAGTACTTC. It is translated as CASSIAGGLAKNIQYF.